What follows is one TCR beta chain and its context. This clone was seen only a few times. No antigen is known for it. No qualities accompany the bases; no much larger clone lies one base away. This sample was taken from a study of cytomegalovirus exposure and HLA in healthy donors (dated by TCRdb to about 2017). Regarding the complete study: In an earlier analysis of fewer than 750 of the donors, 276 Gb of sequence data and 100 million or so unique TCR beta sequences from about 179 million T cells were reported. A later genetic analysis used genome-wide SNP genotypes for about 55% of the 666 donors, treating that subset as a discovery cohort. An earlier analysis of around 580 of the donors used high-throughput TCR beta sequencing to judge whether each TCR beta V gene segment behaved as functional or pseudogenic. An early release that covered some 630 HLA-typed donors contained approximately 300 gigabases of sequencing data and tens of millions of unique TCR sequences. Donor age, sex, ethnicity and CMV serostatus were collected together with the repertoire data. A handful of DR-DQ haplotypes were handled as single units for association and clustering because linkage in the cohort was strong. Both class I and class II loci were covered by HLA typing, at four-digit resolution. Using immunosequencing, the study profiled T cell repertoires from fewer than 850 subjects and related those repertoires to cytomegalovirus serostatus. A separate validation cohort of approximately 130 different subjects was used in addition to the roughly 700-subject first cohort. Of the roughly 400 genotyped donors, roughly 80% were placed in the genetic ancestry cluster associated with self-reported Caucasian donors. A later analysis re-analyzed previously published TCR beta repertoires from 550 to 700 donors and added high-resolution HLA genotyping to study TCR occurrence patterns. The study aimed to test whether cataloging public T cell receptors could reveal signatures of past pathogen exposure. To predict cytomegalovirus infection status, the study combined high-throughput TCR immunosequencing, statistical association of individual TCRs with disease status, and machine learning. On average, approximately 250,000 unique TCR beta nucleotide sequences were sequenced per donor among a few hundred genotyped donors of the cohort, with roughly 18% of those sequences being non-productive. Every discovery cohort repertoire had been produced on one sequencing platform. In the later analysis, no new phenotypic data were used to find candidate immune exposures; instead, reliance was placed on TCR beta sequences and their occurrence across donors. The number of donors typed differed by locus, with 629-630 for A, B, C, DRB1 and DQB1, about 500 for DQA1, approximately 570 for DPA1, and under 490 for DPB1. General study outcomes and caveats: The 87-base-pair reads could not distinguish some IMGT-functional V segments, including TRBV6-2 and TRBV6-3, so those segments were excluded. Correlated functional status among segregating V segments might reflect linkage disequilibrium, but an unknown experimental factor could not be ruled out. A later analysis reported that several top co-occurrence clusters appeared linked to parvovirus B19, influenza, CMV and Epstein-Barr virus. The study gave a list of roughly 150 TCR beta chains associated with cytomegalovirus. Because counts were too low, approximately 15 rarely observed V segments, including chromosome 9 orphons, were excluded from the earlier analysis of several hundred of the donors. In a later analysis, HLA-associated TCR beta chains were found to be more clonally expanded and to have lower generation probabilities than equally common non-associated chains. Cytomegalovirus status was reported to be diagnosed by the classifier with high specificity and sensitivity in both the original and validation cohorts. Most TCR sequences were observed very rarely across donors, whereas some public TCRs were present in many individuals. An earlier analysis of around 540 of the donors showed that most TCR beta V segments appeared in productive rearrangements either about 90% or about 30% of the time, which broadly matched IMGT annotations. A further reported finding was that TCR beta sequences accurately predicted the HLA-A and HLA-B alleles for most subjects in the first cohort. The authors suggested that the approach could potentially be extended to other disease states and immunological phenotypes. Sequencing depth was assumed to be roughly uniform across donors in the presence/absence analyses, though that assumption may not hold. A later genetic analysis associated a missense DCLRE1C variant with V-gene and J-gene trimming of TCR beta chains, and an independent cohort replicated the association. Because HLA typing was unavailable for some donors at each locus, only the typed subset was used in association tests. A later analysis found that most CMV-associated TCR beta chains appeared HLA-restricted, with HLA associations seemingly driven largely by CMV exposure. For the cohort, immune exposure information was limited to CMV serostatus. When HLA alleles, especially DR and DQ, strongly co-occurred, TCR associations were difficult to assign to individual alleles. A later genetic analysis reported fewer N-insertions in productive TCRs among donors in an Asian-associated ancestry cluster than the roughly 720-donor mean. According to a later analysis, TCR association rates differed among HLA loci, with DRB1 alleles showing the most associated TCRs and HLA-C alleles showing the fewest. A group of highly shared sequence variants was considered likely to be a technical artifact of the sequencing pipeline. In vitro tests confirmed that a few of the cytomegalovirus-associated TCR beta chains recognize cytomegalovirus antigens. Only TCR beta chains were sequenced in this cohort, and the absence of alpha or paired-chain data limited detectable features. A later analysis associated 16,951 TCR beta sequences with specific HLA alleles at a false discovery rate of 0.05.

In total, roughly 670 healthy bone marrow donors made up the cohort. At the time of sampling, all cohort members were nominally healthy, though unrecorded immune exposures were likely present. The donor tested CMV seronegative and was one of the 352 seronegative cohort members. Each donor provided a peripheral blood sample, and peripheral blood mononuclear cells were used for TCR beta sequencing. The Qiagen DNeasy Blood Extraction Kit was used to extract genomic DNA from the blood cell samples. Sequences SEHNR (CDR1) and FQNEAQ (CDR2) are obtained from the germline V gene (reference sequence). V lost 5 bases and J lost 9 bases; the stretch between them is 20 bases long. Its CDR3 holds 15 amino acids, cysteine through phenylalanine. The kept DNA is CDR3 alone, 45 bases in frame from the first base. Library preparation used the immunoSEQ multiplex PCR assay. For the multiplex PCR, a mixture combining 60 forward primers for TCR Vbeta segments and 13 reverse primers for TCR Jbeta segments was used. Amplification of the CDR3 region of rearranged TCR beta genes was performed with a multiplex PCR assay on genomic DNA. On the Illumina HiSeq System, the amplified TCR beta libraries were sequenced as 87-base-pair reads. The source study handled its data this way. A later analysis counted around 72 million unique TCR beta chains across the 690 or so repertoires, and some 11 million of these chains were shared by at least two donors. Raw reads were error-corrected and collapsed into unique sequences by a nearest-neighbor algorithm in which closely related sequences were merged to remove PCR and sequencing errors. To assign V, D and J gene segments, CDR3 sequences were aligned to IMGT reference sequences. For a sequence to be retained, at least a six-nucleotide match to both a V gene segment and a J gene segment was required. A rearrangement was called productive if the CDR3 had no stop codons and remained in frame with V and J, and every other rearrangement was called non-productive. CDR3 was defined according to IMGT convention as the region running from the second conserved V-encoded cysteine to the conserved J-encoded phenylalanine. In an earlier analysis of just under 600 of the donors, sequences lacking an unambiguous match to a single V gene segment were excluded. An earlier analysis of 587 of the donors classified V segments as functional when productive rearrangements were above 56.7% and as segregating when the standard deviation between donors was above 5%. A statistical classification framework was built to diagnose cytomegalovirus status from the catalog of TCR beta chain sequences. A later analysis assigned V and J genes by comparing TCR nucleotide sequences with IMGT/GENE-DB human TR gene sequences. Using the TCRdist pipeline, a later analysis assigned CDR3 sequences along with most-parsimonious VDJ recombination scenarios. In a later analysis, each TCR beta chain was defined by its CDR3 amino acid sequence together with its V-gene family, and reads without a unique V-gene family were excluded. As a way to deal with suspected cross-contamination and a sequencing artifact, a later analysis dropped more than 500 nucleotide sequences that were highly shared and had low generation probability. A later analysis calculated a clonal expansion index for each public chain from normalized within-repertoire ranks of inferred template counts. Generation probabilities in a later analysis came from a VDJ recombination model fitted to out-of-frame rearrangements, and those results were checked against IGoR. In a later analysis, hypergeometric tests were used to score TCR-TCR, TCR-HLA and TCR-CMV co-occurrence, with a repertoire-size bias correction applied to TCR pairs. To estimate false discovery rates, a later analysis permuted the HLA or CMV assignments 20 times. In a later analysis, co-occurring TCRs were grouped using DBSCAN, and TCRdist sequence similarity was added for clustering within HLA-allele-positive subsets. Repertoires with fewer than 30,000 or more than 120,000 public chains, plus five repertoires with anomalous nucleotide sharing, were excluded from co-occurrence clustering. TCRdb took over this immuneACCESS table, retaining in-frame rearrangements with V and J assigned. Such tables are incomplete; in checked studies, under half of the missing clones stem from an unresolved V gene, and the remainder is unexplained. The DNA gave D and trimming, while V, J and clone size come from that table. The sample table holds approximately 90,000 clones, of which under 9% were seen once. The ten biggest clones cover about 2.3% of the sample.

Sequenced material: PBMCs. Recombination joined TRBV7-9 with TRBJ2-1; 7 matching bases give a weak D call of TRBD2. The sequence came from a man aged 45-65 years in good health and CMV-seronegative. The CDR3 here reads CASSPRTAPGGEQFF. The nucleotides are TGTGCCAGCAGCCCCCGGACAGCGCCGGGGGGTGAGCAGTTCTTC. The full variable domain, with segments outside the CDR3 supplied by the reference TRBV7-9 and TRBJ2-1 proteins, appears as DTGVSQNPRHKITKRGQNVTFRCDPISEHNRLYWYRQTLGQGPEFLTYFQNEAQLEKSRLLSDRFSAERPKGSFSTLEIQRTEQGDSAMYLCASSPRTAPGGEQFFGPGTRLTVL.